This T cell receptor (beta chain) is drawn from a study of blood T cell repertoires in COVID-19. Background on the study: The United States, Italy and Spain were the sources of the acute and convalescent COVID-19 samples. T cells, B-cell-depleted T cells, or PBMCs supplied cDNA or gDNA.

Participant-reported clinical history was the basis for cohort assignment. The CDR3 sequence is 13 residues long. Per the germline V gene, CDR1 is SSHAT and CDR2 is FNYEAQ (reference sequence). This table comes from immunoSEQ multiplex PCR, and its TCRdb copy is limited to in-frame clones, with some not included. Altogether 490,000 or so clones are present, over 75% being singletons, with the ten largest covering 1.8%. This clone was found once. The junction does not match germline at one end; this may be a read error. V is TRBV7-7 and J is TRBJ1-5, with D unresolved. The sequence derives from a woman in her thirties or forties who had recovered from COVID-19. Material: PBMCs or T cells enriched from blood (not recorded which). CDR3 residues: CASSLNRDEPQHF. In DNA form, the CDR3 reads TGTGCTAGCAGCTTGAACCGGGATGAGCCCCAGCATTTT.